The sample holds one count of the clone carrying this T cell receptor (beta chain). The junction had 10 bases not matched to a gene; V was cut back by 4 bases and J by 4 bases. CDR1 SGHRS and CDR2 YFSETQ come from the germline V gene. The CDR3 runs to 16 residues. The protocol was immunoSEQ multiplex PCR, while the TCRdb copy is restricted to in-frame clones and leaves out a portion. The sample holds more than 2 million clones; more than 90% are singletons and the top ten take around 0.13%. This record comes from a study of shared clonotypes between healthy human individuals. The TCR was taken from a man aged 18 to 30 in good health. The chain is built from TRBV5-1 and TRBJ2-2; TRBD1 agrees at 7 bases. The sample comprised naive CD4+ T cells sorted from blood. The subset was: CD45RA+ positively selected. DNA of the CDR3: TGCGCCAGCAGCAAAGACAGGGTGGGGTTCACCGGGGAGCTGTTTTTT. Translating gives CASSKDRVGFTGELFF.